This T cell receptor (beta chain) is drawn from a study of CD8 T cells in ankylosing spondylitis. Researchers built TCR beta libraries using quantitative 5'-RACE with molecular barcodes. From the 5' RACE reads, TCRdb called clonotypes with MiXCR, one entry per CDR3 protein. The profile covers more than 500,000 distinct CDR3 sequences, with over 4% appearing a single time and 3% to 4% taken by the ten largest. At least ten counts were recorded for this clonotype. Its antigen is not known. The CDR3 extends over 12 amino acids. The V end lost 2 bases, the J end lost 7 bases, and 7 bases lay between the germline ends. Per germline, CDR1 MNHEY and CDR2 SVGEGT. General study findings and limits: CD8+ cells made up the disease-linked clones, which were relatively rare in peripheral blood. In reactive arthritis synovial fluid and blood, some motif variants had been reported before. Seemingly distinctive of ankylosing spondylitis blood was a TCR beta motif formed by eight highly homologous variants. There was reportedly significant enrichment of clones that were disease-linked in matched ankylosing spondylitis synovial fluid.

This receptor was identified in a male donor with ankylosing spondylitis. The specimen was blood, either unsorted or a sorted T cell fraction (not recorded which). The chain recombines TRBV6-2 or TRBV6-3 with TRBJ2-3, with D uncertain. Written as DNA, the CDR3 is TGTGCCAGCAGTTACCCTGGAAATACGCAGTATTTT. It specifies CASSYPGNTQYF.